The subject of this entry is one TCR beta chain. The antigen is unknown. This entry belongs to a study of cytomegalovirus exposure and HLA in healthy donors. The donors were part of the validation cohort, which consisted of some 120 subjects and was separate from the first cohort of 666 subjects. The CDR3 totals 13 residues. Germline V gene data show CDR1 as SGHAT and CDR2 as FQNNGV. V gave up 5 bases and J gave up 7 bases, with 14 bases separating them. Profiling relied on immunoSEQ multiplex PCR, and the TCRdb table lists in-frame clones only, not all of them. The data show about 130,000 clones, 80% to 90% seen once. Overall study results and limits: Most TCR sequences were rare, but some public TCRs occurred in many donors. TCR beta chains numbering more than 150 were designated cytomegalovirus-associated. The classifier was said to identify cytomegalovirus status with high specificity and sensitivity.

The source material was PBMCs. The rearrangement joins TRBV11-2 to TRBJ1-1; tentative D call: TRBD1 (6 bases). The source is a woman aged 18-30 years in good health and CMV-seronegative. The CDR3, as DNA: TGTGCCAGCAGCCGGCGCAGGGGAAATGAAGCTTTCTTT. The encoded protein is CASSRRRGNEAFF.